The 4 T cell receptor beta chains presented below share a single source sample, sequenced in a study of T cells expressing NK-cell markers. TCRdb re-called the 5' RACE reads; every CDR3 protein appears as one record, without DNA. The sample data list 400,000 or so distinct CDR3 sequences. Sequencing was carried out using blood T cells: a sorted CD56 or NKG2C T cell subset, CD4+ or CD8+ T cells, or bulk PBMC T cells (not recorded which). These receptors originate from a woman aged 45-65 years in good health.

Here the CDR3 reads CASSIVEGTGELFF. The V call is TRBV19, the J call TRBJ2-2; TCRdb gives TRBD2 as the D gene, but with no DNA this cannot be confirmed. Germline-derived CDR1 and CDR2 are LNHDA and SQIVND (reference sequence). This CDR3 spans 14 amino acids.

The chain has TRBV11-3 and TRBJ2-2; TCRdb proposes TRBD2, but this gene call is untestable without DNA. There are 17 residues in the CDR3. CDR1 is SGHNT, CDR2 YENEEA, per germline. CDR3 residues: CASSLVYRSLLDGELFF.

The CDR3 protein is CASHQGNEQFF. The chain combines TRBV5-1 with TRBJ2-1; without DNA, the TCRdb call of TRBD1 cannot be checked. Germline CDR1 and CDR2: SGHRS and YFSETQ. This CDR3 is 11 amino acids long.

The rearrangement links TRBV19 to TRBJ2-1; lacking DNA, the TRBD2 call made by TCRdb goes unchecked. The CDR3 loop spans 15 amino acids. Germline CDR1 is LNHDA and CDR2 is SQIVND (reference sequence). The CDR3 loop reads CASSTLTPRGGEQFF.